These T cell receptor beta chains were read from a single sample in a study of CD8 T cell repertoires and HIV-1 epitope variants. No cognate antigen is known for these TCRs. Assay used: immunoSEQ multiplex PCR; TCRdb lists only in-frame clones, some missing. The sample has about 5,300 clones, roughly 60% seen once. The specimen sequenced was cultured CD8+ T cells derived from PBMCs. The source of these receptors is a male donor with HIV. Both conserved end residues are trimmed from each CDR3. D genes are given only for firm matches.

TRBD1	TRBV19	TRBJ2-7	ASAGTATYEQY
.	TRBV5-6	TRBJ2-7	ASSFVHEQY
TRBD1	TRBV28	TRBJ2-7	ASSSDRADEQY
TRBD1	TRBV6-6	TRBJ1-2	ASTFWTGYGYT
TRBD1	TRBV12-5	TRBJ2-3	ASGLGQGLDTQY
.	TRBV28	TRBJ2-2	ASSSTATGELF
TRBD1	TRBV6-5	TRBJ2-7	ASSYSGQDSYEQY
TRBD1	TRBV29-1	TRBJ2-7	SVETTGGNEQY
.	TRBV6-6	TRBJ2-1	ASTLGGSTYNEQF
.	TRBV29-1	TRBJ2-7	SVEEDRDEQY
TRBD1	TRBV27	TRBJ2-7	ASSVRGQYYEQY
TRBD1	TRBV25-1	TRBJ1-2	ASSGGQGAGGYT
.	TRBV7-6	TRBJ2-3	ASSLGEGNTQY
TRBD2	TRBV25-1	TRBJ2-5	ASRGGETQY
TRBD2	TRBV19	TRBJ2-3	ASSQRDTDTQY
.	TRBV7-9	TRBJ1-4	ASSLRIEKLF
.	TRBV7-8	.	ASSFSSYEQY
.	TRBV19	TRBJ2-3	ASSPLGTYTQY
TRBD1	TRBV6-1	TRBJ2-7	ASSGTGYEQY
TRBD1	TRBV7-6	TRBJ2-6	ASSTRQGSGANVLT
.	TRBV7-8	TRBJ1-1	ASSSTLGQNTEAF
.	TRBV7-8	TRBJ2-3	ASSLGSLDTQY
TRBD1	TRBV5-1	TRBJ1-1	ASSSGQGSTEAF
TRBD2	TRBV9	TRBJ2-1	ASSVLAGGPEQF
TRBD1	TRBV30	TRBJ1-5	AWSPGTVSNQPQH
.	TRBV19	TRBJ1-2	ASSISGFGAFGYT
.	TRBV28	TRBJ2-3	ASRRGTYYTDTQY
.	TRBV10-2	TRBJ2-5	ASSENDGTPEGETQY